The 8 T cell receptor beta chains below were found in one sample sequenced in a study of radiation and T cells in renal cell carcinoma. Produced via immunoSEQ multiplex PCR; TCRdb's table is partial and in-frame only. The sample yields roughly 78,000 clones, about 81% seen once. Time point in this sample: blood 2 weeks post-SBRT. Treatment specified: 15 Gy SBRT to primary tumor, nephrectomy 4 weeks later. The specimen comprised blood, sampled from a patient whose treatment included radiotherapy and nephrectomy. The receptor source for this set is a man in his 60s with renal cell carcinoma.

V and J are TRBV27 and TRBJ2-1; 11 nucleotides agree with TRBD1. V was pared by 3 bases and J by 7 bases, with 14 bases of the junction left unmatched. The V gene's germline CDR1 is MNHEY and CDR2 SMNVEV (reference sequence). The CDR3 has 18 residues. This chain's CDR3 is CASSFRTVPGQGDNEQFF. The CDR3 DNA reads as TGTGCCAGCAGTTTCAGGACGGTACCGGGACAGGGGGATAATGAGCAGTTCTTC.

J is TRBJ2-1 and V is TRBV6-5, with D unresolved. Germline lookup yields CDR1 MNHEY and CDR2 SVGAGI. There are 15 residues in the CDR3. V lost 5 bases and J lost 0, with 11 bases in between. CDR3 loop: CASSQLRSSYNEQFF. The CDR3 bases are TGTGCCAGCAGTCAGCTACGTAGCTCCTACAATGAGCAGTTCTTC.

This clone was seen a single time. V usage is TRBV18 and J usage is TRBJ2-2; TRBD1 might be the D (6 bases). Germline V lookup: CDR1 KGHSH, CDR2 LQKENI. The CDR3 covers 16 residues. Between the trimmed V and J ends, which lost 3 bases and 1 base, there was a span of 12 bases. CDR3 sequence reads: CASSPLTGQNTGELFF. CDR3 DNA sequence: TGTGCCAGCTCACCCCTAACGGGACAGAACACCGGGGAGCTGTTTTTT.

V and J are TRBV5-1 and TRBJ2-2; TRBD1 agrees at 12 bases. V gave up 2 bases and J gave up 5 bases; unmatched junction bases: 4. CDR1 and CDR2 from the germline V gene are SGHRS and YFSETQ. The CDR3 totals 16 residues. This CDR3 is CASSFRDRGLTGELFF. CDR3 sequence (DNA): TGCGCCAGCAGCTTCCGGGACAGGGGGCTTACCGGGGAGCTGTTTTTT.

The chain employs TRBV6-5 and TRBJ1-2; perhaps TRBD1 as D (5 bases). This CDR3 region has 15 residues. Germline V CDR1 and CDR2: MNHEY, SVGAGI. Trimming took 0 bases from V and 8 from J, leaving 16 bases between them. CDR3 loop: CASSYSIGVARGYTF. The CDR3 region has the DNA TGTGCCAGCAGTTACTCGATAGGGGTGGCGAGAGGCTACACCTTC.

The chain uses TRBV5-1 and TRBJ2-7; D gene uncertain. Germline V gene data show CDR1 as SGHRS and CDR2 as YFSETQ. The CDR3 is made up of 14 amino acids. The V end was cut by 0 bases, the J end by 5 bases, with 12 bases between. Written as DNA, the CDR3 is TGCGCCAGCAGCTTGGCCGGTGGCCTCCACGAGCAGTACTTC. It yields the protein CASSLAGGLHEQYF. Using reference TRBV5-1 and TRBJ2-7 for the parts outside the CDR3, the full variable domain is KAGVTQTPRYLIKTRGQQVTLSCSPISGHRSVSWYQQTPGQGLQFLFEYFSETQRNKGNFPGRFSGRQFSNSRSEMNVSTLELGDSALYLCASSLAGGLHEQYFGPGTRLTVT.

The chain has TRBV19 and TRBJ2-1, with 8 bases lining up with TRBD1. CDR3 length: 15 amino acids. Germline V lookup: CDR1 LNHDA, CDR2 SQIVND (reference sequence). V lost 2 bases and J lost 6; bases outside the gene matches: 6. CDR3 region: CASSIPSDRGNEQFF. The CDR3, as DNA: TGTGCCAGTAGTATACCATCCGACAGGGGCAATGAGCAGTTCTTC.

V and J are TRBV28 and TRBJ1-4; TRBD1 is a possible D gene (6 bases). V lost 4 bases and J 4 bases, leaving 13 bases between the germline ends. CDR1 MDHEN and CDR2 SYDVKM come from the germline V gene. The length of the CDR3 is 15 residues. Written as DNA, the CDR3 is TGTGCCAGCAGTTCGTTCGGACAGCTTAATGAAAAACTGTTTTTT. Its translation is CASSSFGQLNEKLFF. Complete variable domain (other parts from reference TRBV28 and TRBJ1-4): DVKVTQSSRYLVKRTGEKVFLECVQDMDHENMFWYRQDPGLGLRLIYFSYDVKMKEKGDIPEGYSVSREKKERFSLILESASTNQTSMYLCASSSFGQLNEKLFFGSGTQLSVL.